This TCR beta chain was observed in a study of identical twins. This clonotype was seen a handful of times. A universal primer site came from template switching; cDNA carried unique molecular identifiers. Each CDR3 protein gets one entry after TCRdb re-called the 5' RACE reads with MiXCR. The data show 350,000 to 400,000 distinct CDR3 sequences, about 10% seen once. V was clipped by 6 bases and J by 0 bases, with 16 bases between them. There are 16 residues in the CDR3. Germline V gene sequence: CDR1 SNHLY, CDR2 FYNNEI. This TCR derives from a woman in her forties or fifties in good health. The sequenced sample was naive T cells sorted from blood. The genes are TRBV2 and TRBJ2-3; the D gene is possibly TRBD2 (5 bases). The CDR3 sequence is CASRRIQRESTDTQYF. In nucleotides, the CDR3 is TGTGCCAGCAGGCGGATCCAACGGGAAAGCACAGATACGCAGTATTTT.